Sequencing of this T cell receptor (beta chain) was carried out in a study of PD-L1 blockade in urothelial cancer. Across the study: T cells were recovered from blood samples at a median of approximately 150,000.

Only in-frame clones appear in the TCRdb table, and some are missing; sequencing was by immunoSEQ multiplex PCR. The top ten hold about 9% of the sample, which has about 38,000 clones, 75% to 95% seen once. Patients' urothelial carcinoma was locally advanced or metastatic. Individual patients had between 1 and 8 samples, taken pretreatment and on-treatment. The CDR3 is 13 amino acids. Trimming removed 5 bases from V and 2 bases from J, with 10 bases in between. CDR1 SGHNT and CDR2 YENEEA come from the germline V gene. The sample in question was PBMCs, obtained around atezolizumab (anti-PD-L1) treatment. The receptor comes from a man aged 65-85 years with urothelial cancer. The chain joins TRBV11-3 to TRBJ2-7; TRBD2 might be the D (5 bases). The DNA for the CDR3 is TGTGCCAGCAGCGCTACTAGTACCTACGAGCAGTACTTC. Translation: CASSATSTYEQYF.